The clone carrying this T cell receptor (beta chain) was counted at least ten times. The antigen remains undetermined. Preparation of the TCRbeta library was carried out with unique molecular identifiers. In TCRdb, the PCR reads were re-called with MiXCR into one record per CDR3 protein. This sample has about 870,000 distinct CDR3 sequences; around 15% occur once, and the top ten carry 5%. This sample is drawn from a study of T-cell reconstitution after alpha-beta-depleted transplantation in children. Study findings and constraints: Expanded graft clones, several hundred of them, were reportedly the source of alpha-beta T cells about two months after transplant. Newly made T cells mostly supplied T-cell counts and diversity one year after transplant.

The sample consisted of PBMCs, mostly from graft donor cells, taken 360 days after TCRalphabeta/CD19-depleted stem cell transplant. This receptor was taken from a male patient between 10 and 17 years old who had a stem cell transplant for acute lymphoblastic leukemia, so the T cells may come from the graft donor.

CDR3: CATSDSGTDPIAFF. The CDR3 nucleotides read TGTGCCACCAGTGATTCCGGGACAGACCCTATAGCTTTCTTT. This chain connects TRBV24-1 to TRBJ1-1; TRBD1 matches 7 bases. Germline V lookup: CDR1 KGHDR, CDR2 SFDVKD. Germline trimming cut 2 bases from V and 10 bases from J; bases unmatched to any gene: 9. The CDR3 runs 14 residues.